The source of this TCR beta chain is a study of cytomegalovirus exposure and HLA in healthy donors. Findings and caveats of the study: The classifier, whose performance was assessed in both the original and validation cohorts, reportedly diagnosed cytomegalovirus status with high specificity and sensitivity. In vitro data verified a few CMV-associated chains as specific for CMV antigens.

Separate from the approximately 670-subject first cohort was the approximately 120-subject validation cohort, to which the donors belonged. Note on this clone: Its antigen is as yet unknown.

Clones were sequenced by immunoSEQ multiplex PCR, and TCRdb holds only the in-frame ones, with some missing. This sample has 150,000 to 200,000 clones, with around 80% found just once. Trimming took off 1 base at V and 7 bases at J, with 12 bases between the two ends. Germline V lookup: CDR1 SGHRS, CDR2 YFSETQ. The CDR3 contains 15 residues. Sequenced input: PBMCs. The chain carries TRBV5-1 and TRBJ1-6; D is possibly TRBD1 (5 bases). The source of this sequence is a woman aged 25 to 39 in good health and CMV-seronegative. CDR3 DNA: TGCGCCAGCAGCTTGTCAACAGGCAACAATTCACCCCTCCACTTT. It is translated as CASSLSTGNNSPLHF. The whole variable domain, filled in from reference TRBV5-1 and TRBJ1-6, reads KAGVTQTPRYLIKTRGQQVTLSCSPISGHRSVSWYQQTPGQGLQFLFEYFSETQRNKGNFPGRFSGRQFSNSRSEMNVSTLELGDSALYLCASSLSTGNNSPLHFGNGTRLTVT.